The 8 T cell receptor beta chains in this list originate from one sample, sequenced in a study of blood T cell repertoires in COVID-19. Assay: immunoSEQ multiplex PCR; the TCRdb copy retains only in-frame clones and omits some. The table has about 180,000 clones, over 75% seen once. Sequenced input: PBMCs or T cells enriched from blood (not recorded which). These receptors came from a woman aged 18-29 years who had recovered from COVID-19.

The chain couples TRBV27 to TRBJ2-1; TRBD2 aligns across 10 bases. CDR1 and CDR2 from the germline V gene are MNHEY and SMNVEV (reference sequence). The ends lost 7 bases at V and 0 bases at J; junction bases unmatched: 6. CDR3 length: 16 amino acids. DNA of the CDR3: TGTGCCAGCAAAAAAGCGGGGGGGAGCTCCTACAATGAGCAGTTCTTC. Encoded protein: CASKKAGGSSYNEQFF.

The genes are TRBV25-1 and TRBJ2-1, with a tentative D call TRBD2 (5 bases). Trimming took off 3 bases at V and 8 bases at J, with 11 bases between the two ends. This CDR3 contains 13 residues. Germline loops: CDR1 MGHDK, CDR2 SYGVNS. The CDR3 protein is CASSEASWYEQFF. CDR3 nucleotide sequence: TGTGCCAGCAGTGAGGCTAGCTGGTATGAGCAGTTCTTC.

The chain has TRBV24-1 and TRBJ2-5; D not certain. The CDR3 loop spans 11 amino acids. Trimming pared 4 bases from V and 4 bases from J, leaving 3 bases between. CDR1 is KGHDR and CDR2 is SFDVKD in the germline V gene. This CDR3 is CATSDLETQYF. DNA for the CDR3: TGTGCCACCAGTGACCTAGAGACCCAGTACTTC.

To note about this clone: The junction does not match germline at one end; this may be a read error. This chain connects TRBV2 to TRBJ1-2; 7 positions match TRBD1. This CDR3 has 16 amino acids. Germline V gene lookup returns CDR1 SNHLY and CDR2 FYNNEI. CDR3 nucleotides: TGTGCCAGCAGCGTAGCGGGGGGCAGGGGGGCGGGTGGCTACACCTTT. Translation: CASSVAGGRGAGGYTF.

The gene calls are TRBV19 and TRBJ1-1, with D possibly being TRBD1 (5 bases). Germline V lookup: CDR1 LNHDA, CDR2 SQIVND (reference sequence). The CDR3 consists of 14 residues. Trimming shortened V by 8 bases and J by 7 bases, and 20 bases separated the two germline ends. CDR3 nucleotides: TGTGCCAGTGGGCTGGGGGAGGTCTTAGGTGAAGCTTTCTTT. Translated: CASGLGEVLGEAFF.

This chain joins TRBV9 and TRBJ1-1, with TRBD1 identical over 9 bases. CDR1 SGDLS and CDR2 YYNGEE come from the germline V gene. With V trimmed by 4 bases and J by 1 base, 5 bases remained unmatched. This CDR3 contains 15 residues. Here the CDR3 reads CASSPGGQGNTEAFF. The CDR3 bases are TGTGCCAGCAGCCCAGGGGGACAGGGGAACACTGAAGCTTTCTTT.

The chain carries TRBV3-1 (or the pseudogene TRBV3-2) and TRBJ1-5; the match to TRBD1 covers 9 bases. The CDR3 runs to 13 residues. V gave up 6 bases and J gave up 14 bases; unmatched junction bases: 11. Looked up from germline, CDR1 is LGHDT and CDR2 is YNNKEL (reference sequence). In nucleotides, the CDR3 is TGTGCCAGCAGTCGACAGGGGGAAGGGGTCGAGCATTTT. Translated, it gives CASSRQGEGVEHF.

The chain combines TRBV5-1 with TRBJ2-1; 9 nucleotides align to TRBD1. CDR3 length: 16 residues. V trimming: 1 base; J trimming: 8 bases; junction bases outside the gene matches: 10. Germline values: CDR1 SGHRS, CDR2 YFSETQ. Here the CDR3 DNA reads TGCGCCAGCAGCTTGTCGGGGGGACAGGGTTTATATGAGCAGTTCTTC. This gives the protein CASSLSGGQGLYEQFF. Filled out from reference TRBV5-1 and TRBJ2-1, the complete variable domain reads KAGVTQTPRYLIKTRGQQVTLSCSPISGHRSVSWYQQTPGQGLQFLFEYFSETQRNKGNFPGRFSGRQFSNSRSEMNVSTLELGDSALYLCASSLSGGQGLYEQFFGPGTRLTVL.